A few counts support the clone carrying this T cell receptor (beta chain). No antigen is known for it. V shed 0 bases and J 5 bases; nucleotides not matched to a gene: 3. The germline V gene has CDR1 SQVTM and CDR2 ANQGSEA. The CDR3 runs to 13 residues. This specimen comes from a study of cytomegalovirus exposure and HLA in healthy donors. As for the study in general: Previous work identified roughly 120 million unique TCR beta sequences from around 200 million T cells. Findings and limits, study-wide: A later analysis found most CMV-associated TCR beta chains apparently HLA-restricted. A later analysis linked a missense variant in DCLRE1C to the trimming of TCR beta V and J genes.

Primers included in the PCR were 60 Vbeta and 13 Jbeta primers. Profiling relied on immunoSEQ multiplex PCR, and the TCRdb table lists in-frame clones only, not all of them. Among more than 150,000 clones listed, just under 80% were seen once. J is TRBJ2-7 and V is TRBV29-1; 8 bases map to TRBD1. The source of this sequence is a woman aged 45 to 65 in good health and CMV-seropositive. Sequencing input: PBMCs. The CDR3 coding sequence is TGCAGCGTTGAAGAGCCGACAGGGGACGAGCAGTACTTC. It encodes CSVEEPTGDEQYF.